This record covers a single T cell receptor beta chain. The sample originates from a study of blood T cell repertoires in COVID-19. Study-wide context: The United States, Italy and Spain were the sources of the acute and convalescent COVID-19 samples. PBMCs, B-cell-depleted T cells, or T cells provided the cDNA or gDNA that made up the material.

The CDR3 is 14 amino acids. Per germline, CDR1 SGHRS and CDR2 YFSETQ. The V and J ends lost 1 base and 4 bases respectively, with 11 bases between them. Per the authors' pipeline: Estimation of nucleated cell counts relied on the amplification of reference gene primers. The table came from immunoSEQ multiplex PCR; TCRdb's copy has only in-frame clones and leaves some out. That table supplies the V and J calls and clone size; D and trimming were determined from the DNA. The profile shows roughly 60,000 clones, approximately 84% of them singletons. The source is a man between 60 and 75 years old with acute or convalescent COVID-19. Sequenced input: peripheral blood. The rearrangement uses TRBV5-1 and TRBJ1-1; TRBD1 might be the D (5 bases). The CDR3 nucleotides read TGCGCCAGCAGCTTGTGGGGGGAGAGCACTGAAGCTTTCTTT. The encoded protein is CASSLWGESTEAFF.